Following are 26 T cell receptor beta chains from one sample sequenced in a study of cytomegalovirus exposure and HLA in healthy donors. Data came from immunoSEQ multiplex PCR; TCRdb stores just in-frame clones and leaves some out. The table includes some 59,000 clones, roughly 87% detected once. Material: PBMCs. The receptors derive from a woman younger than 35 in good health and CMV-seropositive.

J is TRBJ1-1 and V is TRBV10-3; 8 bases map to TRBD1. The CDR3 extends over 18 amino acids. After removal of 0 bases from V and 6 bases from J, the junction contained 15 bases not matched to a gene. Germline lookup yields CDR1 ENHRY and CDR2 SYGVKD. The CDR3 DNA follows: TGTGCCATCAGTGAGTCCCCCGGGACAGGACCTTCCCGGCCTGAAGCTTTCTTT. Encoded protein: CAISESPGTGPSRPEAFF.

The chain links TRBV6-1 to TRBJ1-5; D is perhaps TRBD1 (6 bases). The germline V gene encodes CDR1 MNHNS and CDR2 SASEGT. Trimming pared 11 bases from V and 5 bases from J, leaving 19 bases between. This CDR3 has 14 residues. Here the CDR3 reads CASNTGTLYQPQHF. As DNA, the CDR3 is TGTGCCTCGAACACCGGGACACTATATCAGCCCCAGCATTTT.

V and J are TRBV7-3 and TRBJ2-5, with 8 bases that match TRBD2. Germline CDR1 and CDR2: SGHTA and FQGTGA. With V trimmed by 2 bases and J by 5 bases, 7 bases remained unmatched. CDR3 length equals 15 residues. CDR3 bases: TGTGCCAGCAGCTTAGCGGGGGGACGGCTGGAGACCCAGTACTTC. This translates into CASSLAGGRLETQYF.

This chain connects TRBV29-1 to TRBJ2-5, with 11 bases aligning to TRBD1. The V segment lost 6 bases and the J segment 4 bases; nucleotides outside the gene matches: 10. Germline V lookup: CDR1 SQVTM, CDR2 ANQGSEA. The CDR3 totals 15 residues. The CDR3 nucleotides are TGCAGCGTGAATCACGGGACAGGGGGTTCAGAGACCCAGTACTTC. Encoded protein: CSVNHGTGGSETQYF.

This clone was counted only a few times. This chain joins TRBV11-2 and TRBJ1-6, with a possible D match to TRBD1 (6 bases). With 5 bases removed from V and 7 bases from J, the gap between germline ends came to 18 bases. The CDR3 runs 16 residues. Germline V CDR1 and CDR2: SGHAT, FQNNGV. CDR3 coding DNA: TGTGCCAGCAGCCCATCCAATATTAGGGGGAATTCACCCCTCCACTTT. It specifies CASSPSNIRGNSPLHF.

The J gene is TRBJ1-5, the V gene TRBV12-5; possible D gene TRBD1, 5 bases. Deletions cut 5 bases from V and 0 bases from J, with 14 bases between. The CDR3 covers 16 residues. The germline CDR1 and CDR2 sequences are LGHNT and FRNRAP. The CDR3 reads CASGIQGGNSNQPQHF. In DNA form, the CDR3 reads TGTGCTAGTGGTATTCAGGGAGGGAATAGCAATCAGCCCCAGCATTTT.

Regarding this clone: Its ends do not fully match the called genes, so a read error is possible. The DNA of the CDR3 is TGTGCTAGCAGCTCAGGACAGGGGGGGACCCAGTACTTC. Amino acids: CASSSGQGGTQYF. This chain joins TRBV7-7 and TRBJ2-5, with 10 nucleotides matching TRBD1. From germline, CDR1 is SSHAT and CDR2 FNYEAQ (reference sequence). CDR3 length equals 13 residues. The whole variable domain, filled in from reference TRBV7-7 and TRBJ2-5, reads GAGVSQSPRYKVTKRGQDVTLRCDPISSHATLYWYQQALGQGPEFLTYFNYEAQPDKSGLPSDRFSAERPEGSISTLTIQRTEQRDSAMYRCASSSGQGGTQYFGPGTRLLVL.

V gene TRBV6-1 combines with J gene TRBJ2-7, with 7 bases identical to TRBD1. The V gene's germline CDR1 is MNHNS and CDR2 SASEGT. The CDR3 loop spans 15 amino acids. The V gene end was trimmed by 6 bases and the J gene end by 0 bases; junction bases not matched to a gene: 8. The CDR3 region is CASSLGGAASYEQYF. Here the CDR3 DNA reads TGTGCCAGCAGCTTAGGGGGCGCAGCCTCCTACGAGCAGTACTTC.

This clone was observed once. An end of the junction does not agree with germline; a read error may underlie this. The chain links TRBV27 to TRBJ2-7, with TRBD1 matching over 9 bases. The CDR3 contains 17 residues. CDR1 and CDR2 from the germline V gene are MNHEY and SMNVEV (reference sequence). The CDR3 spells CASSSRPGQGSSYGQYF. The CDR3 DNA reads as TGTGCCAGCAGTTCGCGACCGGGACAGGGCAGCTCCTACGGGCAGTACTTC.

V and J are TRBV7-9 and TRBJ2-3, with 7 bases matching TRBD2. This CDR3 contains 16 residues. Trimming at V came to 4 bases and at J to 0 bases, leaving 7 bases not matched to a gene. Germline CDR1 reads SEHNR; CDR2 reads FQNEAQ (reference sequence). This CDR3 reads CASSSRGSQSTDTQYF. The CDR3 DNA follows: TGTGCCAGCAGCTCGCGGGGGAGCCAAAGCACAGATACGCAGTATTTT.

The chain links TRBV5-1 to TRBJ2-5, with TRBD1 matching 7 bases. The ends lost 4 bases at V and 7 bases at J; junction bases unmatched: 13. Per the germline V gene, CDR1 is SGHRS and CDR2 is YFSETQ. The CDR3 length is 15 residues. The CDR3 nucleotides read TGCGCCAGCAGCACCGGACAGGCATCCATTCCGACCCAGTACTTC. As protein: CASSTGQASIPTQYF.

The rearrangement links TRBV12-5 to TRBJ2-5; D might be TRBD2 (5 bases). There are 17 residues in the CDR3. The ends were cut back, 0 bases at V and 4 bases at J, with 18 bases in the middle. CDR1 is LGHNT and CDR2 is FRNRAP in the germline V gene. The CDR3: CASGLVRSSATGETQYF. CDR3 DNA: TGTGCTAGTGGTTTGGTACGTAGTAGCGCCACTGGAGAGACCCAGTACTTC.

This clone was detected only once. The V call is TRBV5-1, the J call TRBJ1-6, with D unclear. Germline CDR1 SGHRS, CDR2 YFSETQ. Trimming left V 0 bases short and J 7 bases short, with 5 bases between. The CDR3 totals 13 residues. The CDR3 protein is CASSLDSNSPLHF. The CDR3 nucleotides are TGCGCCAGCAGCTTGGATTCGAATTCACCCCTCCACTTT.

In its sample, this clone was seen once. This chain uses TRBV4-1 with TRBJ2-7; weak D call: TRBD1 (6 bases). This CDR3 is 15 amino acids long. Trimming took off 6 bases at V and 2 bases at J, with 17 bases between the two ends. CDR1 MGHRA and CDR2 YSYEKL come from the germline V gene. CDR3 bases: TGCGCCAGCAGGCCTGTTGGAGAGGGGGCCTACGAGCAGTACTTC. It translates to CASRPVGEGAYEQYF.

This chain joins TRBV6-4 and TRBJ2-7, with 8 bases fitting TRBD1. J gave up 5 bases and V 3 bases, and 6 bases lay outside the gene matches. This CDR3 region has 14 residues. CDR1 MRHNA and CDR2 SNTAGT come from the germline V gene. CDR3 in DNA: TGTGCCAGCAGTGAGGACAGGGTGGGAAACGAGCAGTACTTC. Its protein product is CASSEDRVGNEQYF.

There are a few counts of this clone. This chain joins TRBV9 and TRBJ1-6, with unresolved D. The CDR3 sequence is 14 residues long. Trimming removed 3 bases at V and 9 bases at J, with 13 bases between. CDR1 SGDLS and CDR2 YYNGEE come from the germline V gene. CDR3 loop: CASSERPTGSPLHF. The CDR3 coding sequence is TGTGCCAGCAGCGAACGCCCCACGGGTTCACCCCTCCACTTT. Combining the CDR3 with reference TRBV9 and TRBJ1-6 gives the whole variable domain DSGVTQTPKHLITATGQRVTLRCSPRSGDLSVYWYQQSLDQGLQFLIQYYNGEERAKGNILERFSAQQFPDLHSELNLSSLELGDSALYFCASSERPTGSPLHFGNGTRLTVT.

This clone was detected a few times. The rearrangement links TRBV5-1 to TRBJ1-2; TRBD1 aligns across 7 bases. The CDR3 covers 13 residues. Germline loops: CDR1 SGHRS, CDR2 YFSETQ. V shed 0 bases, J shed 7 bases, and the junction held 3 bases outside the gene matches. CDR3 protein: CASSLEEGAGYTF. The CDR3 DNA follows: TGCGCCAGCAGCTTGGAAGAGGGGGCTGGCTACACCTTC.

The chain's CDR3 is CASSQEGGNTEAFF. As DNA, the CDR3 is TGCGCCAGCAGCCAAGAAGGGGGGAACACTGAAGCTTTCTTT. The genes are TRBV4-1 and TRBJ1-1, with D perhaps TRBD1 (6 bases). V lost 0 bases and J 1 base, leaving 6 bases between the germline ends. The CDR3 contains 14 residues. Germline V CDR1 and CDR2: MGHRA, YSYEKL.

V gene TRBV7-9 combines with J gene TRBJ2-5; 14 bases map to TRBD2. The CDR3 sequence is 16 residues long. The V gene end was trimmed by 5 bases and the J gene end by 1 base; junction bases not matched to a gene: 3. CDR1 is SEHNR and CDR2 is FQNEAQ in the germline V gene (reference sequence). The CDR3 here is CASSPGLAGGQETQYF. In DNA form, the CDR3 reads TGTGCCAGCAGCCCAGGACTAGCGGGGGGCCAAGAGACCCAGTACTTC.

This clone was seen more than once but under ten times. The chain is built from TRBV2 and TRBJ2-3; D perhaps matches TRBD2 (5 bases). The CDR3 spans 14 residues. The ends were cut back, 8 bases at V and 2 bases at J, with 14 bases in the middle. Looked up from germline, CDR1 is SNHLY and CDR2 is FYNNEI. The CDR3, as DNA: TGTGCCAGCCACGGACTGGATGACACAGATACGCAGTATTTT. Its translation is CASHGLDDTDTQYF. Full variable domain (rest looked up from reference TRBV2 and TRBJ2-3): EPEVTQTPSHQVTQMGQEVILRCVPISNHLYFYWYRQILGQKVEFLVSFYNNEISEKSEIFDDQFSVERPDGSNFTLKIRSTKLEDSAMYFCASHGLDDTDTQYFGPGTRLTVL.

This rearrangement joins TRBV10-3 to TRBJ1-5; 10 nucleotides agree with TRBD1. The V gene end was trimmed by 6 bases and the J gene end by 5 bases; junction bases not matched to a gene: 4. The CDR3 loop spans 14 amino acids. CDR1 is ENHRY, CDR2 SYGVKD, per germline. CDR3 protein: CAIRRQGADQPQHF. CDR3 bases: TGTGCCATCAGAAGACAGGGGGCGGATCAGCCCCAGCATTTT.

V gene TRBV6-6 combines with J gene TRBJ1-4, with 8 positions matching TRBD1. The CDR3 length is 12 residues. V trimming: 9 bases; J trimming: 4 bases; junction bases outside the gene matches: 1. Germline values: CDR1 MNHNY, CDR2 SVGAGI (reference sequence). CDR3 DNA: TGTGCCAGTGGACAGGGTAATGAAAAACTGTTTTTT. Amino acid sequence: CASGQGNEKLFF.

V and J are TRBV29-1 and TRBJ2-2; possibly TRBD2 for D (5 bases). The CDR3 totals 12 residues. CDR1 SQVTM and CDR2 ANQGSEA come from the germline V gene. Trimming removed 4 bases from V and 7 bases from J, with 10 bases in between. The CDR3 here is CSVGEKGGELFF. The CDR3 coding sequence is TGCAGCGTTGGGGAGAAAGGCGGGGAGCTGTTTTTT.

This chain joins TRBV6-1 and TRBJ2-2; TRBD1 aligns across 10 bases. J lost 5 bases, V lost 7 bases, and 7 bases had no gene match. Germline V gives CDR1 MNHNS, CDR2 SASEGT. The CDR3 is 15 amino acids. The CDR3: CASKQPGQGTGELFF. The DNA of the CDR3 is TGTGCCAGCAAGCAACCGGGACAGGGGACCGGGGAGCTGTTTTTT.

The CDR3 coding sequence is TGTGCCAGCAGTTTTCGATCAGGCCCTATTATCGATGGCTACACCTTC. This translates into CASSFRSGPIIDGYTF. The chain has TRBV28 and TRBJ1-2; D unclear. Germline V CDR1 and CDR2: MDHEN, SYDVKM. This CDR3 region has 16 residues. Trimming left V 3 bases short and J 6 bases short, with 20 bases between.

The chain links TRBV19 to TRBJ1-4; TRBD1 agrees at 11 bases. V lost 6 bases, J lost 0 bases, and 6 bases stayed unmatched. CDR1 is LNHDA and CDR2 is SQIVND in the germline V gene (reference sequence). There are 17 residues in the CDR3. CDR3 in amino acids: CASSLRDRGTTNEKLFF. CDR3 bases: TGTGCCAGTAGCCTCCGGGACAGGGGGACAACTAATGAAAAACTGTTTTTT.